This TCR beta chain was profiled in a study of cytomegalovirus exposure and HLA in healthy donors. The study's findings and limits: HLA alleles were associated with 16,951 TCR beta sequences in a later analysis at 0.05 false discovery rate.

Points on this clone: What it binds is not known.

Primers for the PCR totalled 60 Vbeta and 13 Jbeta. Profiled with immunoSEQ multiplex PCR; TCRdb holds only in-frame clones, not every one. This sample has 130,000 to 150,000 clones; approximately 80% occur once, and the top ten carry 1.5% to 2%. Sequences were obtained from PBMCs. This TCR came from a woman aged 40-49 years in good health and CMV-seronegative.

The CDR3 is CASSETDRGEQYF. In nucleotides, the CDR3 is TGCGCCAGCAGTGAGACGGATAGGGGAGAGCAGTACTTC. The rearrangement links TRBV10-1 to TRBJ2-7; D possibly corresponds to TRBD1 (5 bases). There are 13 residues in the CDR3. Germline-derived CDR1 and CDR2 are WNHNN and SYGVQD (reference sequence). V shed 2 bases and J shed 7 bases, with 12 bases lying between them.